This T cell receptor beta chain appears in the sequencing data of a study of neurological immune-mediated disorders. As for the study in general: Of the 34 patients with multiple sclerosis, some 30 had relapsing-remitting MS, whereas the remaining 3 had secondary progressive MS.

In TCRdb, the 5' RACE reads were re-called with MiXCR into one record per CDR3 protein. The sample lists roughly 47,000 distinct CDR3 sequences, 3.5% to 5% occurring once. The CDR3 runs 15 residues. The V and J ends lost 0 bases and 2 bases, in that order; junction bases with no gene match: 2. In germline, CDR1 is SGHRS, CDR2 YFSETQ. PBMCs numbering 2 million and stored at -80 C yielded the unsorted libraries. The TCR originated in a woman in her fifties or sixties with multiple sclerosis. The sequencing sample was made of PBMCs. This sequence joins TRBV5-1 and TRBJ1-5, with 7 bases aligning to TRBD1. This chain's CDR3 is CASSLGQGRNQPQHF. In DNA, the CDR3 is TGCGCCAGCAGCTTGGGACAGGGCCGCAATCAGCCCCAGCATTTT.